This TCR beta chain is from a study of OX40 agonist ivuxolimab in advanced cancers. Points on this clone: Its antigen is not known.

Profiling relied on immunoSEQ multiplex PCR, and the TCRdb table lists in-frame clones only, not all of them. Seen here are about 46,000 clones, more than 65% observed once, and the top ten hold around 2.9%. Germline V lookup: CDR1 SEHNR, CDR2 FQNEAQ (reference sequence). V was cut by 5 bases and J by 0 bases, with 17 bases left in between. The CDR3 length is 18 residues. Overall study findings and caveats: Averaging showed that CD8+ T cells had more expanded clones than CD4+ did. CD4+ and CD8+ blood T cells expanded clonally by week 6 at 0.1 to 3.0 mg/kg. Partial responders at 0.1-3.0 mg/kg showed near-lowest clonal expansion.

This TCR was recovered from an adult with an advanced solid tumor such as melanoma, head and neck, liver or kidney cancer. Sequencing used CD4+ or CD8+ T cells sorted from blood, obtained in a trial of the OX40 agonist ivuxolimab. The V gene is TRBV7-9, the J gene TRBJ2-6; D is perhaps TRBD1 or TRBD2 (5 bases each). This CDR3 reads CASSQSGAGSSGANVLTF. The CDR3 region has the DNA TGTGCCAGCAGCCAAAGTGGGGCAGGGAGCTCTGGGGCCAACGTCCTGACTTTC.